This TCR beta chain was recorded in a study of Graves' ophthalmopathy and Graves' hyperthyroidism. Investigators amplified TCR beta CDR3 regions from RNA transcripts. First-round RT-PCR used HTBI primers; second-round multiplex PCR followed. TCRdb passed the multiplex PCR reads through MiXCR, listing each CDR3 protein once. Seen here are 500,000 to 800,000 distinct CDR3 sequences, about two fifths observed once, and the top ten hold around 3%. This clonotype has ten or more counts. Its antigen is unknown. In this cohort, patients with other autoimmune diseases, uncontrolled infections, pregnancy or lactation were excluded. As diagnostic evidence, clinical symptoms, serum thyroxine, TRAb, thyroid ultrasound and orbital computed tomography were relied upon. Overall study results and limits: Stable hyperthyroidism and ophthalmopathy were told apart by a 13-signature model, which achieved about 88% sensitivity and just over 80% specificity.

The sequencing sample was made of peripheral blood. The receptor was isolated from an adult man with Graves' ophthalmopathy.

Here the CDR3 DNA reads TGTGCCAGCAGCCAGACAGGGTCGCATGAAGCTTTCTTT. This translates into CASSQTGSHEAFF. The chain uses TRBV2 and TRBJ1-1; TRBD1 matches at 7 bases. V lost 6 bases, J lost 7 bases, and 8 bases stayed unmatched. The CDR3 extends over 13 amino acids. CDR1 and CDR2 from the germline V gene are SNHLY and FYNNEI. The whole variable domain, filled in from reference TRBV2 and TRBJ1-1, reads EPEVTQTPSHQVTQMGQEVILRCVPISNHLYFYWYRQILGQKVEFLVSFYNNEISEKSEIFDDQFSVERPDGSNFTLKIRSTKLEDSAMYFCASSQTGSHEAFFGQGTRLTVV.